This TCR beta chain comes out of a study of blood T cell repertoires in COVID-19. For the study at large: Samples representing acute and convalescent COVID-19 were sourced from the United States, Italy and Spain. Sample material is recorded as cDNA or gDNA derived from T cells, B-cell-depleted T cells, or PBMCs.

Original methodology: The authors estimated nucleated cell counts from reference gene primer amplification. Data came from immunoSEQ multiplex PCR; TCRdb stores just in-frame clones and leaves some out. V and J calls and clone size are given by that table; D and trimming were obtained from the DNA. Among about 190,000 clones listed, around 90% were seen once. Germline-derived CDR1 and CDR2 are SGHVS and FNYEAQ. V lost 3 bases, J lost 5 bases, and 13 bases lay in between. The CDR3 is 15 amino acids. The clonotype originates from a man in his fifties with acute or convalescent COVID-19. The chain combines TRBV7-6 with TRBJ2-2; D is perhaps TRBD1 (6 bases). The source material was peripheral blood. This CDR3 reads CASSFPLQGTGELFF. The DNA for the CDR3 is TGTGCCAGCAGCTTCCCGTTACAGGGAACCGGGGAGCTGTTTTTT.